This T cell receptor (beta chain) was identified during a study of cytomegalovirus exposure and HLA in healthy donors. At the level of the study: The roughly 130 validation repertoires used the same platform as the roughly 700 first-cohort repertoires (as reported by a later analysis). Study-wide findings and caveats: Subsequent analysis of the 100 to 150 validation repertoires found a tendency for first-cohort TCR clusters to co-occur.

The V gene's germline CDR1 is SGHRS and CDR2 YFSETQ. This CDR3 spans 16 amino acids. V was trimmed by 5 bases and J by 6 bases, leaving 18 bases between them. This clone was seen only once. Its matching antigen is unknown. Using immunoSEQ multiplex PCR, the repertoire was profiled, and TCRdb retains in-frame clones only, with some absent. The table includes 110,000 to 150,000 clones, 91% detected once. V usage is TRBV5-1 and J usage is TRBJ1-6, with D possibly TRBD1 on 5 matching bases. The clonotype comes from a man aged 18-30 years in good health and CMV-seronegative. The sample was PBMCs. CDR3 residues: CASRLLPGQVNSPLHF. As DNA, the CDR3 is TGCGCCAGCAGACTGTTACCAGGACAAGTTAATTCACCCCTCCACTTT.